This TCR beta chain was found in a study of cytomegalovirus exposure and HLA in healthy donors. The length of the CDR3 is 16 residues. The V end lost 1 base, the J end lost 1 base, and 13 bases lay between the germline ends. Germline V lookup: CDR1 MGHRA, CDR2 YSYEKL. The PCR employed 60 Vbeta primers together with 13 Jbeta primers. The table came from immunoSEQ multiplex PCR; TCRdb's copy has only in-frame clones and leaves some out. The profile shows some 150,000 clones, 64% of them singletons. Study outcomes and limitations: Later work associated roughly 17,000 TCR beta sequences with HLA alleles at 0.05 false discovery rate.

Remarks on this clone: Its matching antigen is unknown.

The sample consisted of PBMCs. The receptor was isolated from a woman aged 25-40 years in good health and CMV-seropositive. V usage is TRBV4-1 and J usage is TRBJ2-5; no clear D gene. The CDR3 region is CASSQAPWSRQETQYF. As DNA, the CDR3 is TGCGCCAGCAGCCAAGCCCCCTGGAGCCGCCAAGAGACCCAGTACTTC.